This entry is about one T cell receptor (beta chain). Its antigen remains unknown. This sample was taken from a study of T cell responses to AZD1222 COVID-19 vaccine. In the study overall: Investigators merged groups given second doses at roughly 4 or roughly 12 weeks.

Deletions cut 2 bases from V and 3 bases from J, with 11 bases between. The CDR3 consists of 15 residues. Germline V lookup: CDR1 SGHKS, CDR2 YYEKEE (reference sequence). Study-level results: At baseline, just 5 or 6 AZD1222 recipients tested seropositive. Spike-specific TCRs gained breadth and depth after people received two AZD1222 doses. Nearly half of spike-specific TCRs reportedly go after variant regions that carry no mutations.

TCRdb's copy holds only in-frame clones and misses some; the assay was immunoSEQ multiplex PCR. The table has about 260,000 clones, approximately 93% seen once. The chain combines TRBV5-5 with TRBJ2-2, with D possibly being TRBD1 (6 bases). The TCR was taken from an adult in good health. The sample consisted of peripheral blood, taken on day 0 of AZD1222 vaccination. The DNA for the CDR3 is TGTGCCAGCAGCTTTGGGGACACCTACACCGGGGAGCTGTTTTTT. Amino acid sequence: CASSFGDTYTGELFF.